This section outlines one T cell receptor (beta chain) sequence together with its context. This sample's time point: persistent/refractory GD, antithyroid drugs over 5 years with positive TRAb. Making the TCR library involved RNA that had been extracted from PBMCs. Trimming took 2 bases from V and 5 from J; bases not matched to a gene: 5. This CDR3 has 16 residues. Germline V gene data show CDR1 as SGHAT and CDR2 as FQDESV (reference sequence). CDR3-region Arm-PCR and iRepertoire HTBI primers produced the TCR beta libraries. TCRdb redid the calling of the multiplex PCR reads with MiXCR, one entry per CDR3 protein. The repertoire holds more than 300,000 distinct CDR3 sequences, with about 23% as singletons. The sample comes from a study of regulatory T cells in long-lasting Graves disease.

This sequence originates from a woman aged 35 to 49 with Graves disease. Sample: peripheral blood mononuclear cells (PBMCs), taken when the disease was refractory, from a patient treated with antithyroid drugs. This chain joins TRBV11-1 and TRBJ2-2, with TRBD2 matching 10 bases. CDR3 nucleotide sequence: TGTGCCAGCAGCTTAACTAGCGGGACGGGGACCGGGGAGCTGTTTTTT. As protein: CASSLTSGTGTGELFF.